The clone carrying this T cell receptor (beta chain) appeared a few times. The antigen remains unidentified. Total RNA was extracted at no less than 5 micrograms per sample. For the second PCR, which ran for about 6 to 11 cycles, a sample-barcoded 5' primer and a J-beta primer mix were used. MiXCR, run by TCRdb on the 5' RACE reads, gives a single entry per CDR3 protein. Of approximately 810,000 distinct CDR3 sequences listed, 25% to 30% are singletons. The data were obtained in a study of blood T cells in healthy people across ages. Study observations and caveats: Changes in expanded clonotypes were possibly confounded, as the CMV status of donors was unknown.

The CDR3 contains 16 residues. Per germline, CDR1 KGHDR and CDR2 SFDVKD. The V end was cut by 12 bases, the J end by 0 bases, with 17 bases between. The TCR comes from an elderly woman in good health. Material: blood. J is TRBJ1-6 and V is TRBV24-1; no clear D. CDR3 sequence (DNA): TGTGCCGAACCAATGGAGGGAAGCTCCTATAATTCACCCCTCCACTTT. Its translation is CAEPMEGSSYNSPLHF.